Below are 27 T cell receptor beta chains sequenced from a single sample in a study of Tregs in tolerant kidney transplant recipients. Using immunoSEQ multiplex PCR, the repertoire was profiled, and TCRdb retains in-frame clones only, with some absent. Here the sample spans some 110,000 clones, roughly nine tenths being singletons. The sequenced sample was CD4+ T cells from blood. These receptors were collected from a human donor in good health.

The gene calls are TRBV7-3 and TRBJ1-1, with D maybe TRBD1 (6 bases). The V gene lost 5 bases and the J gene lost 0 bases, with 10 bases spanning the gap. This CDR3 contains 14 residues. Germline CDR1 reads SGHTA; CDR2 reads FQGTGA. The CDR3 loop is CASSEGVLNTEAFF. In DNA, the CDR3 is TGTGCCAGCAGCGAGGGGGTTTTGAACACTGAAGCTTTCTTT.

The rearrangement links TRBV7-2 to TRBJ2-3; 7 bases map to TRBD2. Germline V gene lookup returns CDR1 SGHTA and CDR2 FQGNSA. This CDR3 is built from 14 residues. V lost 5 bases to trimming and J lost 0 bases; unmatched junction nucleotides: 2. The CDR3 region has the DNA TGTGCCAGCAGCCCCGGGGGGAGCACAGATACGCAGTATTTT. Its translation: CASSPGGSTDTQYF.

The chain carries TRBV10-1 and TRBJ2-1, with 9 bases that match TRBD1. The germline CDR1 and CDR2 sequences are WNHNN and SYGVQD (reference sequence). The CDR3 is made up of 14 amino acids. J gave up 3 bases and V 9 bases, and 6 bases lay outside the gene matches. This CDR3 is CASAGQGGYNEQFF. CDR3 nucleotide sequence: TGCGCCAGTGCGGGACAGGGAGGCTACAATGAGCAGTTCTTC.

This chain uses TRBV9 with TRBJ2-5, with 16 nucleotides matching TRBD2. The junction had 7 bases not matched to a gene; V was cut back by 3 bases and J by 5 bases. Germline assignment: CDR1 SGDLS and CDR2 YYNGEE. The CDR3 spans 17 residues. Written as DNA, the CDR3 is TGTGCCAGCAGCGCGGGGACTAGCGGGGGGGCTCTGGAGACCCAGTACTTC. Protein product: CASSAGTSGGALETQYF.

The chain joins TRBV6-6 to TRBJ1-5; tentatively, D is TRBD1 (5 bases). Germline-derived CDR1 and CDR2 are MNHNY and SVGAGI (reference sequence). The CDR3 runs to 16 residues. V shed 5 bases and J shed 7 bases, with 21 bases lying between them. The CDR3 DNA reads as TGTGCCAGCAGTCCAACCGCGGGGGGGTCCGGACAGCCCCAGCATTTT. This gives the protein CASSPTAGGSGQPQHF.

The chain has TRBV19 and TRBJ1-1; possibly TRBD1 for D (6 bases). V lost 7 bases and J 0 bases, leaving 15 bases between the germline ends. The CDR3 has 15 residues. Looked up from germline, CDR1 is LNHDA and CDR2 is SQIVND (reference sequence). CDR3 sequence reads: CASNDRPAMNTEAFF. Written as DNA, the CDR3 is TGTGCCAGTAACGACAGGCCGGCCATGAACACTGAAGCTTTCTTT.

The V and J genes are TRBV30 and TRBJ1-5, with no clear D. Germline V gene lookup returns CDR1 GTSNPN and CDR2 SVGIG (reference sequence). V lost 0 bases, J lost 12 bases, and 21 bases lay in between. CDR3 length equals 15 residues. The CDR3: CAWSVTGHRYGYQHF. CDR3 DNA: TGTGCCTGGAGTGTAACGGGCCACAGATACGGCTACCAGCATTTT.

V and J are TRBV11-2 and TRBJ2-7, with D tentatively TRBD1 (6 bases). V lost 5 bases to trimming and J lost 2 bases, with 19 bases between them. The CDR3 extends over 16 amino acids. The germline V gene encodes CDR1 SGHAT and CDR2 FQNNGV. The CDR3 region is CASSPPRDTVPYEQYF. The CDR3 DNA is TGTGCCAGCAGCCCTCCCCGGGACACAGTCCCCTACGAGCAGTACTTC.

The chain recombines TRBV5-4 with TRBJ2-5; D gene ambiguous. Germline V gives CDR1 SGHNT, CDR2 YYREEE (reference sequence). This CDR3 is 13 amino acids long. V gave up 2 bases and J gave up 4 bases, with 9 bases separating them. The CDR3 nucleotides read TGTGCCAGCAGCTTTACGACTCGAGAGACCCAGTACTTC. Protein product: CASSFTTRETQYF.

The chain links TRBV25-1 to TRBJ1-2; maybe TRBD1 (5 bases). The CDR3 runs 15 residues. Germline V gives CDR1 MGHDK, CDR2 SYGVNS. V lost 1 base and J 1 base, leaving 10 bases between the germline ends. CDR3 nucleotides: TGTGCCAGCAGTGAATTCACGGGGGGTAACTATGGCTACACCTTC. Encoded protein: CASSEFTGGNYGYTF.

The chain joins TRBV4-1 to TRBJ1-2, with D uncertain. V lost 2 bases and J lost 6, with 13 bases in between. The V gene's germline CDR1 is MGHRA and CDR2 YSYEKL. CDR3 length: 14 residues. CDR3 sequence reads: CASSQPWTYDGYTF. The CDR3 DNA reads TGCGCCAGCAGCCAACCTTGGACGTACGATGGCTACACCTTC.

The V gene is TRBV25-1, the J gene TRBJ2-3, with 7 bases aligning to TRBD1. V shed 11 bases and J 2 bases; nucleotides not matched to a gene: 10. The length of the CDR3 is 14 residues. Germline-derived CDR1 and CDR2 are MGHDK and SYGVNS. The CDR3 protein is CASSRDRNTDTQYF. The CDR3 nucleotides are TGTGCCTCCTCCCGGGACAGAAACACAGATACGCAGTATTTT.

V and J are TRBV18 and TRBJ1-6; tentatively, D is TRBD1 (5 bases). Germline V lookup: CDR1 KGHSH, CDR2 LQKENI. V was clipped by 0 bases and J by 11 bases, with 14 bases between them. The CDR3 spans 15 residues. The DNA of the CDR3 is TGTGCCAGCTCACCACCACGGGACGCCTGGGCACCCCTCCACTTT. It encodes CASSPPRDAWAPLHF.

The chain has TRBV4-1 and TRBJ2-1; D is perhaps TRBD1 (5 bases). CDR3 length: 16 amino acids. CDR1 is MGHRA and CDR2 is YSYEKL in the germline V gene. The V gene lost 0 bases and the J gene lost 3 bases, with 12 bases spanning the gap. DNA of the CDR3: TGCGCCAGCAGCCAAGATAGTAGGGGCAACTACAATGAGCAGTTCTTC. Amino acids: CASSQDSRGNYNEQFF.

The J gene is TRBJ1-1, the V gene TRBV7-8; no clear D. The CDR3 has 15 residues. The germline CDR1 and CDR2 sequences are SGHVS and FQNEAQ. Trimming took off 5 bases at V and 3 bases at J, with 16 bases between the two ends. The CDR3 reads CASSHTHSLHTEAFF. The CDR3 DNA follows: TGTGCCAGCAGCCACACCCACAGCTTACACACTGAAGCTTTCTTT.

V gene TRBV5-4 combines with J gene TRBJ2-7; unclear D gene. Germline V gene sequence: CDR1 SGHNT, CDR2 YYREEE (reference sequence). The V gene lost 0 bases and the J gene lost 0 bases, with 10 bases spanning the gap. The CDR3 sequence is 15 residues long. The CDR3 nucleotides read TGTGCCAGCAGCTTGGGGTGGAGCCGCTCCTACGAGCAGTACTTC. This gives the protein CASSLGWSRSYEQYF.

The chain combines TRBV7-9 with TRBJ1-1, with D perhaps matching TRBD1 (5 bases). Germline V gene lookup returns CDR1 SEHNR and CDR2 FQNEAQ (reference sequence). This CDR3 comprises 14 residues. V lost 4 bases, J lost 1 base, and 10 bases lay in between. In nucleotides, the CDR3 is TGTGCCAGCAGCTCGGGGCCCTCGAACACTGAAGCTTTCTTT. Residues: CASSSGPSNTEAFF.

This chain joins TRBV9 and TRBJ1-6; D perhaps matches TRBD1 (5 bases). The germline gives CDR1 SGDLS, CDR2 YYNGEE. Trimming took 0 bases from V and 1 from J, leaving 14 bases between them. This CDR3 spans 18 amino acids. This CDR3 reads CASSVGGREESYNSPLHF. Here the CDR3 DNA reads TGTGCCAGCAGCGTAGGCGGCAGGGAGGAATCCTATAATTCACCCCTCCACTTT.

The rearrangement joins TRBV6-6 to TRBJ2-5; a possible D gene is TRBD1 (6 bases). Trimming removed 7 bases at V and 4 bases at J, with 19 bases between. CDR1 is MNHNY, CDR2 SVGAGI, per germline (reference sequence). The CDR3 length is 15 residues. The chain's CDR3 is CASTPGRGMGETQYF. The CDR3 nucleotides are TGTGCCAGCACCCCGGGAAGGGGGATGGGAGAGACCCAGTACTTC.

This chain uses TRBV30 with TRBJ2-3; no reliable D call. Germline values: CDR1 GTSNPN, CDR2 SVGIG (reference sequence). The CDR3 covers 13 residues. V was trimmed by 2 bases and J by 2 bases, leaving 8 bases between them. The CDR3 protein is CAWSKTATDTQYF. In DNA, the CDR3 is TGTGCCTGGAGTAAAACAGCCACAGATACGCAGTATTTT.

The chain couples TRBV7-9 to TRBJ2-7; 10 bases match TRBD1. Germline V gene sequence: CDR1 SEHNR, CDR2 FQNEAQ (reference sequence). V shed 5 bases, J shed 6 bases, and the junction held 7 bases outside the gene matches. This CDR3 is 14 amino acids long. The CDR3 DNA sequence: TGTGCCAGCAGCCGCGGGACAGGGGTTCTCGAGCAGTACTTC. It is translated as CASSRGTGVLEQYF.

CDR3 sequence (DNA): TGCGCCAGCAGCGGGGGGGCCTACAATGAGCAGTTCTTC. Encoded protein: CASSGGAYNEQFF. This chain links TRBV5-1 with TRBJ2-1; TRBD2 matches at 7 bases. The V gene's germline CDR1 is SGHRS and CDR2 YFSETQ. V lost 4 bases to trimming and J lost 2 bases; unmatched junction nucleotides: 0. CDR3 length: 13 amino acids.

The rearrangement joins TRBV6-1 to TRBJ1-1; tentatively, D is TRBD1 (5 bases). V was cut by 7 bases and J by 0 bases, with 15 bases left in between. The germline gives CDR1 MNHNS, CDR2 SASEGT. The CDR3 is 15 residues long. The CDR3 DNA reads TGTGCCAGCACCTGGGGTCCAGGGCTGAACACTGAAGCTTTCTTT. Translation gives CASTWGPGLNTEAFF.

The chain joins TRBV10-1 to TRBJ2-1; the D gene could be TRBD1 or TRBD2 (5 bases each). This CDR3 has 13 residues. Germline values: CDR1 WNHNN, CDR2 SYGVQD (reference sequence). The germline V and J ends were trimmed by 6 bases and 7 bases, with 13 bases remaining between them. The chain's CDR3 is CASSGKGLNEQFF. The DNA of the CDR3 is TGCGCCAGCAGCGGGAAGGGGTTGAATGAGCAGTTCTTC.

The rearrangement links TRBV27 to TRBJ1-5; maybe TRBD1 (6 bases). CDR1 is MNHEY, CDR2 SMNVEV, per germline (reference sequence). The CDR3 consists of 16 residues. Trimming left V 7 bases short and J 1 base short, with 17 bases between. CDR3 protein: CASTPRGGTSNQPQHF. The CDR3 nucleotides are TGTGCCAGCACCCCACGGGGGGGGACAAGCAATCAGCCCCAGCATTTT.

The rearrangement links TRBV7-2 to TRBJ2-1; D gene unclear. Trimming took off 1 base at V and 10 bases at J, with 11 bases between the two ends. The CDR3 totals 13 residues. Germline CDR1 and CDR2: SGHTA and FQGNSA. CDR3 DNA: TGTGCCAGCAGCTTAGGGTTTCTTGGGGAGCAGTTCTTC. Amino acids: CASSLGFLGEQFF.

The chain uses TRBV5-1 and TRBJ2-7; D remains ambiguous. Between the trimmed V and J ends, which lost 1 base and 2 bases, there was a span of 4 bases. CDR1 SGHRS and CDR2 YFSETQ come from the germline V gene. CDR3 length: 12 residues. The CDR3 DNA reads TGCGCCAGCAGCTTGACGACCTACGAGCAGTACTTC. The encoded protein is CASSLTTYEQYF.